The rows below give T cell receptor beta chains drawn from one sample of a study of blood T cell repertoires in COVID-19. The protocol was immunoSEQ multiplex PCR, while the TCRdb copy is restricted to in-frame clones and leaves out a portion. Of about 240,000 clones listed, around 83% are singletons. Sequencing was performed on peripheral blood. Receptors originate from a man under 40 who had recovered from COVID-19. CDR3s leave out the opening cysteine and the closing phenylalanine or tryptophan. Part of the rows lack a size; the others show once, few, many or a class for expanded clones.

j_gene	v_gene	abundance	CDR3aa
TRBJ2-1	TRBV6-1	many	ASSEGTGGGDEQF
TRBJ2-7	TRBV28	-	ASSFSLAGSHEQY
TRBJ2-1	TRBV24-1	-	ATSDIENSNEQF
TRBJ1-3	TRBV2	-	ASSYKKSSGNTIY
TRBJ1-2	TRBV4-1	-	ASSQAVMGQGGRDYGYT
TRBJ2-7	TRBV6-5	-	ASSSGTGFYEQY
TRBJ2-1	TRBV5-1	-	ASSLGQPVDEQF
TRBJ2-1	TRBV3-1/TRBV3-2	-	ASSQVGTVHF
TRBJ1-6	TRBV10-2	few	ASSQGTGHSPLH
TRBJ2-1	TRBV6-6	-	ASSAGQINNEQF
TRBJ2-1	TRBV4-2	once	ASNPTASGGADEQF
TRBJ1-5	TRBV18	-	ASSPKAGGNSNQPQH
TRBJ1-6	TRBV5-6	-	ASSSDRASPLH
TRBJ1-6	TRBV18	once	ASSPPRGSPGTGGSPLH
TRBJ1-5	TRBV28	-	ASTGSNQPQH
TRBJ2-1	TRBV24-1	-	ATSDSPGGGSYNEQF
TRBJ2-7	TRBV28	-	ASSYLPNSYEQY
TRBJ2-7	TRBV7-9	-	ASSHPAGYEQY
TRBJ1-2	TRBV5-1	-	ASSPGGDSYGYT
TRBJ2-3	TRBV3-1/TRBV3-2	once	ASSQDFGGVSTDTQY
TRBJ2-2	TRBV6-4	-	ASSGHTGGELF
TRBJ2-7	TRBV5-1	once	ASSLSAGSYEQY